Below are 26 T cell receptor beta chains sequenced from a single sample in a study of blood T cell repertoires in COVID-19 (dated by TCRdb to 2020 to 2022). The library was prepared using the immunoSEQ multiplex PCR assay. The table comes from immuneACCESS by way of TCRdb, which keeps in-frame sequences with V and J called. Part of the clones is missing from these tables; in studies checked, under half for an unresolved V gene and the rest for unknown reasons. The sample profile shows around 150,000 clones; around 80% of them were found once. The ten largest clones add up to 16% of the sample. Sequenced sample: peripheral blood. These receptors were obtained from a man between 50 and 59 years old with acute or convalescent COVID-19.

The chain links TRBV6-1 to TRBJ1-3; D remains unclear. There are 17 residues in the CDR3. The V gene's germline CDR1 is MNHNS and CDR2 SASEGT. V gave up 1 base and J gave up 8 bases, with 21 bases separating them. CDR3 nucleotide sequence: TGTGCCAGCAGTGAAGATATGGTAGCCTCTGGGTTGGACACCATATATTTT. Protein product: CASSEDMVASGLDTIYF.

This chain links TRBV2 with TRBJ1-2; maybe TRBD1 (5 bases). Deletions cut 3 bases from V and 0 bases from J, with 8 bases between. This CDR3 contains 14 residues. CDR1 is SNHLY, CDR2 FYNNEI, per germline. CDR3 residues: CASSETASNYGYTF. The CDR3 DNA sequence: TGTGCCAGCAGTGAGACAGCCTCTAACTATGGCTACACCTTC.

J is TRBJ2-4 and V is TRBV3-1 (or the pseudogene TRBV3-2); 10 bases fit TRBD2. Per the germline V gene, CDR1 is LGHDT and CDR2 is YNNKEL (reference sequence). V lost 0 bases, J lost 0 bases, and 11 bases stayed unmatched. This CDR3 comprises 20 residues. The CDR3 loop reads CASSQDSRLAGFLAKNIQYF. DNA of the CDR3: TGTGCCAGCAGCCAAGATTCAAGACTAGCGGGTTTCTTAGCCAAAAACATTCAGTACTTC.

This clone was found once. This sequence joins TRBV5-1 and TRBJ2-3; possibly TRBD1 for D (5 bases). The CDR3 length is 15 residues. V shed 3 bases and J shed 2 bases, with 13 bases lying between them. Per the germline V gene, CDR1 is SGHRS and CDR2 is YFSETQ. The CDR3 reads CASSWKDKATDTQYF. The CDR3 DNA reads TGCGCCAGCAGCTGGAAGGACAAAGCCACAGATACGCAGTATTTT.

This clone was counted many times. The CDR3 DNA sequence: TGTGCCAGTAGTATCAGATGGGTATCCGGGACAGGGGGATATGGCTACACCTTC. This translates into CASSIRWVSGTGGYGYTF. V and J are TRBV19 and TRBJ1-2; 11 positions match TRBD1. The trim removed 3 bases at V and 5 bases at J, leaving 14 bases unmatched. This CDR3 has 18 amino acids. Germline V lookup: CDR1 LNHDA, CDR2 SQIVND (reference sequence).

The J gene is TRBJ2-3, the V gene TRBV18; 10 bases agree with TRBD2. CDR3 length equals 18 residues. V lost 2 bases to trimming and J lost 1 base; unmatched junction nucleotides: 9. The germline gives CDR1 KGHSH, CDR2 LQKENI. CDR3 DNA: TGTGCCAGCTCACCAGGGCCGCGGACTAGCGGCCGCACAGATACGCAGTATTTT. This codes for CASSPGPRTSGRTDTQYF.

The V and J genes are TRBV4-1 and TRBJ1-6; 9 bases are a match to TRBD1. Germline loops: CDR1 MGHRA, CDR2 YSYEKL. J was trimmed by 5 bases and V by 4 bases; bases with no gene match: 6. This CDR3 region has 16 residues. CDR3 sequence reads: CASSRDRDLDNSPLHF. Here the CDR3 DNA reads TGCGCCAGCAGCCGGGACAGGGATTTAGATAATTCACCCCTCCACTTT.

Turning to this clone: Germline and junction disagree at one end, which may indicate a read error. The chain joins TRBV29-1 to TRBJ1-2; 7 positions match TRBD1. The CDR3 has 13 amino acids. Per the germline V gene, CDR1 is SQVTM and CDR2 is ANQGSEA. The CDR3 DNA reads TGCAGCACCAGGACAGGATCCTCTACTGGCTACGCCTTC. As protein: CSTRTGSSTGYAF.

The V gene is TRBV11-3, the J gene TRBJ1-1; 9 bases are shared with TRBD1. The CDR3 has 13 residues. V shed 5 bases, J shed 6 bases, and the junction held 4 bases outside the gene matches. Germline-derived CDR1 and CDR2 are SGHNT and YENEEA. CDR3 nucleotide sequence: TGTGCCAGCAGCCGGGACAGGGTTTCTGAAGCTTTCTTT. It encodes CASSRDRVSEAFF.

The V call is TRBV6-1, the J call TRBJ1-6, with D possibly being TRBD1 (5 bases). The length of the CDR3 is 15 residues. V gave up 1 base and J gave up 10 bases, with 14 bases separating them. The germline V gene encodes CDR1 MNHNS and CDR2 SASEGT. The CDR3 is CASSEEGGVGSPLHF. CDR3 nucleotides: TGTGCCAGCAGTGAAGAGGGAGGGGTGGGCTCACCCCTCCACTTT.

V usage is TRBV5-5 and J usage is TRBJ2-7, with 7 bases fitting TRBD1. With V trimmed by 5 bases and J by 5 bases, 7 bases remained unmatched. The CDR3 totals 13 residues. Germline V lookup: CDR1 SGHKS, CDR2 YYEKEE (reference sequence). The CDR3 loop is CASRTTGDDEQYV. In nucleotides, the CDR3 is TGTGCCAGCAGAACCACAGGGGACGACGAGCAGTACGTC.

The chain employs TRBV5-8 and TRBJ2-2; 13 nucleotides match TRBD2. This CDR3 is built from 19 residues. Germline lookup yields CDR1 SGHTS and CDR2 YDEGEE. V trimming: 0 bases; J trimming: 5 bases; junction bases outside the gene matches: 10. In DNA form, the CDR3 reads TGTGCCAGCAGCTTGGAGGGACTAGCGGGGATATCGGGTACCGGGGAGCTGTTTTTT. This gives the protein CASSLEGLAGISGTGELFF.

The chain carries TRBV24-1 and TRBJ2-3; 7 nucleotides line up with TRBD2. The CDR3 covers 15 residues. Germline CDR1 KGHDR, CDR2 SFDVKD. The V and J ends lost 4 bases and 4 bases, in that order; junction bases with no gene match: 7. CDR3 in amino acids: CATSELDGGSDTQYF. DNA for the CDR3: TGTGCCACCAGTGAATTAGACGGGGGGTCAGATACGCAGTATTTT.

The chain is built from TRBV3-1 (or the pseudogene TRBV3-2) and TRBJ2-1, with 7 bases identical to TRBD1. J gave up 0 bases and V 7 bases, and 3 bases lay outside the gene matches. CDR3 size: 14 residues. Germline V gene data show CDR1 as LGHDT and CDR2 as YNNKEL (reference sequence). The CDR3, as DNA: TGTGCCAGCAAAGGGACAGCCTCCTACAATGAGCAGTTCTTC. Translated, it gives CASKGTASYNEQFF.

This clone was seen a single time. This rearrangement joins TRBV7-6 to TRBJ2-7, with a possible D match to TRBD2 (6 bases). The length of the CDR3 is 17 residues. V gave up 5 bases and J gave up 1 base, with 21 bases separating them. The germline gives CDR1 SGHVS, CDR2 FNYEAQ. The CDR3 bases are TGTGCCAGCAGCCGGGAGAGTTGGGGGGATTTTTCCTACGAGCAGTACTTC. Translating gives CASSRESWGDFSYEQYF.

This clone was seen a few times. The V and J genes are TRBV24-1 and TRBJ2-3, with 7 positions matching TRBD1. The CDR3 consists of 15 residues. With 5 bases clipped from V and 4 bases from J, the junction kept 8 bases outside the gene matches. CDR1 is KGHDR, CDR2 SFDVKD, per germline. The CDR3 sequence is CATSGEGAGADTQYF. DNA for the CDR3: TGTGCCACCAGTGGAGAGGGGGCAGGAGCAGATACGCAGTATTTT.

This rearrangement joins TRBV28 to TRBJ1-1, with 8 positions matching TRBD1. Germline-derived CDR1 and CDR2 are MDHEN and SYDVKM. The V gene end was trimmed by 3 bases and the J gene end by 9 bases; junction bases not matched to a gene: 9. CDR3 length: 14 residues. CDR3 DNA sequence: TGTGCCAGCAGTTTTGCCCTCAGGGGGCGACAAGCTTTCTTT. It codes for CASSFALRGRQAFF.

This clone showed up just once. The rearrangement joins TRBV30 to TRBJ1-1; tentatively, D is TRBD1 (5 bases). Germline V lookup: CDR1 GTSNPN, CDR2 SVGIG (reference sequence). The V and J ends lost 3 bases and 7 bases respectively, with 12 bases between them. There are 12 residues in the CDR3. For the CDR3, the DNA is TGTGCCTGGAGGGGAGGGGCTCATGAAGCTTTCTTT. This translates into CAWRGGAHEAFF.

This chain connects TRBV6-6 to TRBJ1-4; possible D gene TRBD1, 5 bases. The CDR3 spans 14 residues. V lost 8 bases and J 7 bases, leaving 17 bases between the germline ends. The germline V gene has CDR1 MNHNY and CDR2 SVGAGI (reference sequence). The CDR3 region has the DNA TGTGCCAGCTTGGAAGGAGGGACCGGTGAAAAACTGTTTTTT. Translated: CASLEGGTGEKLFF.

This chain links TRBV18 with TRBJ1-3; the D gene is possibly TRBD1 (5 bases). Trimming shortened V by 3 bases and J by 0 bases, and 24 bases separated the two germline ends. This CDR3 is 20 amino acids long. Germline V lookup: CDR1 KGHSH, CDR2 LQKENI. The CDR3 DNA follows: TGTGCCAGCTCACCGCAAAGACAGTCCCAATCACGTACCTCTGGAAACACCATATATTTT. Translation: CASSPQRQSQSRTSGNTIYF.

A remark on this clone: One junction end disagrees with the germline gene, perhaps due to a read error. The chain has TRBV30 and TRBJ1-3; D is unclear. Germline V CDR1 and CDR2: GTSNPN, SVGIG (reference sequence). The CDR3 is 17 amino acids. The CDR3 nucleotides read TGTGCCTGGAGTGTGACGAGGATTCTACGCTCTAGAAACACCATATATTTT. Residues: CAWSVTRILRSRNTIYF.

The chain links TRBV29-1 to TRBJ1-4; 8 positions agree with TRBD1. This CDR3 region has 14 residues. CDR1 is SQVTM, CDR2 ANQGSEA, per germline. V trimming: 1 base; J trimming: 3 bases; junction bases outside the gene matches: 1. CDR3 nucleotide sequence: TGCAGCGTTGAAGGGACAGGGTCTAATGAAAAACTGTTTTTT. It codes for CSVEGTGSNEKLFF.

As regards this clone: Other DNA sequences of this sample code for an identical CDR3. The J gene is TRBJ1-5, the V gene TRBV6-6; D unclear. From germline, CDR1 is MNHNY and CDR2 SVGAGI (reference sequence). This CDR3 comprises 13 residues. Trimming took off 2 bases at V and 4 bases at J, with 6 bases between the two ends. CDR3 amino acids: CASSYLENQPQHF. The CDR3 DNA is TGTGCCAGCAGTTACCTAGAAAATCAGCCCCAGCATTTT.

This clone has just a few counts. The chain is built from TRBV5-1 and TRBJ1-6, with D tentatively TRBD1 (6 bases). This CDR3 is 17 amino acids long. V dropped 1 base and J dropped 9 bases, with 20 bases sitting between them. CDR1 is SGHRS, CDR2 YFSETQ, per germline. CDR3: CASSLKSSAGVGSPLHF. CDR3 DNA: TGCGCCAGCAGCTTGAAGTCAAGTGCAGGGGTTGGTTCACCCCTCCACTTT.

This chain connects TRBV6-1 to TRBJ1-5; tentative D call: TRBD1 (5 bases). V was cut by 2 bases and J by 7 bases, with 12 bases left in between. The length of the CDR3 is 14 residues. Germline-derived CDR1 and CDR2 are MNHNS and SASEGT. CDR3 sequence (DNA): TGTGCCAGCAGTGAACTCGGAGGGGACCAGCCCCAGCATTTT. Translation: CASSELGGDQPQHF.

CDR3 coding DNA: TGTGCCAGCAGTAGATACGGGGGGAACCCCTACGAGCAGTACGTC. Its protein product is CASSRYGGNPYEQYV. The chain employs TRBV6-5 and TRBJ2-7, with 7 nucleotides matching TRBD2. The V gene end was trimmed by 5 bases and the J gene end by 2 bases; junction bases not matched to a gene: 9. In germline, CDR1 is MNHEY, CDR2 SVGAGI. The CDR3 totals 15 residues.